The following is a T cell receptor (beta chain) sequence with its context. Its antigen is not known. This sample's TCRbeta library carried unique molecular identifier barcodes. TCRdb fed the PCR reads into MiXCR, producing one record per CDR3 protein. The data show a few hundred thousand distinct CDR3 sequences, 13% seen once. Trimming removed 5 bases from V and 3 bases from J; junction bases left unmatched: 5. This CDR3 is built from 14 residues. The data stem from a study of T-cell reconstitution after alpha-beta-depleted transplantation in children. Study-level findings and limits: T-cell numbers and diversity, one year after transplant, stemmed largely from T cells that were newly produced. Some patients owed their high day-60 TCRbeta diversity to surviving recipient T cells and thymic progenitors.

Sequences were derived from PBMCs, mostly from graft donor cells, sampled 360 days after TCRalphabeta/CD19-depleted stem cell transplant. The receptor was derived from a male patient under 18 who had a stem cell transplant for acute myeloid leukemia, so the T cells may come from the graft donor. The V call is TRBV12-3 or TRBV12-4, the J call TRBJ2-7, with 9 bases lining up with TRBD2. The DNA for the CDR3 is TGTGCCAGCAGTCCGCGGGGGGGTTTCTACGAGCAGTACTTC. Protein product: CASSPRGGFYEQYF.